This record covers a single T cell receptor (beta chain). Its specificity is unknown. The sample comes from a study of cytomegalovirus exposure and HLA in healthy donors. Regarding the study as a whole: The listing of 150 to 200 TCR beta chains classed them as cytomegalovirus-associated.

Assay: immunoSEQ multiplex PCR; the TCRdb copy retains only in-frame clones and omits some. The sample records about 220,000 clones, around nine tenths being singletons. Separation from the roughly 670-subject first cohort characterized the approximately 120-subject validation cohort, to which the donors belonged. This CDR3 contains 16 residues. Germline values: CDR1 SGHRS, CDR2 YFSETQ. Trimming removed 0 bases from V and 0 bases from J, with 13 bases in between. The receptor was isolated from a young woman in good health and CMV-seronegative. The chain carries TRBV5-1 and TRBJ2-7; perhaps TRBD2 as D (5 bases). Sample: PBMCs. CDR3 in DNA: TGCGCCAGCAGCTTGGCCCCTCGGGGTAACTCCTACGAGCAGTACTTC. As protein: CASSLAPRGNSYEQYF.